This T cell receptor (beta chain) was profiled in a study of blood T cells in healthy people across ages. Study-level findings and limits: A conclusive naive versus antigen-experienced comparison was prevented by the unsorted PBMCs.

Trimming took 0 bases from V and 4 from J, leaving 19 bases between them. The CDR3 has 17 residues. Germline-derived CDR1 and CDR2 are SGDLS and YYNGEE. Then a second PCR, running roughly 7 to 12 cycles, was carried out with a sample-barcoded 5' primer and a J-beta primer mix. TCRdb reprocessed the 5' RACE reads via MiXCR and lists one record per CDR3 protein. The sample shows approximately 1,700,000 distinct CDR3 sequences, about two fifths of them seen only once. In its sample, this clonotype was seen a few times. Antigen unknown. This chain connects TRBV9 to TRBJ1-2; perhaps TRBD1 as D (5 bases). The material sequenced was blood. This clonotype was obtained from a human donor in good health. For the CDR3, the DNA is TGTGCCAGCAGCGTAGACGGTAGGGGAGGGACGACCTATGGCTACACCTTC. This translates into CASSVDGRGGTTYGYTF.